The entry that follows covers one T cell receptor beta chain sequence. One Seattle source followed patients from active infection through their disease course. This record comes from a study of blood T cell repertoires in COVID-19. The overall study: T cells, B-cell-depleted T cells, or PBMCs supplied cDNA or gDNA.

The length of the CDR3 is 13 residues. The V gene lost 5 bases and the J gene lost 3 bases, with 11 bases spanning the gap. Germline V gene sequence: CDR1 LGHNA, CDR2 YNFKEQ. As handled by the study authors: Quantification of nucleated cells was approximated via reference gene primer amplification. The data were produced by immunoSEQ multiplex PCR, yet TCRdb's version contains in-frame clones alone and is incomplete. That table supplies the V and J calls and clone size; D and trimming were determined from the DNA. This sample has 300,000 to 400,000 clones, with around 86% found just once. This clonotype originated in a woman aged 45-65 years with COVID-19, enrolled during active disease. Source material: peripheral blood. V is TRBV4-2 and J is TRBJ2-7; D call uncertain. This CDR3 is CASSSSHGYEQYF. Here the CDR3 DNA reads TGTGCCAGCAGCTCCTCCCACGGCTACGAGCAGTACTTC.